The next 4 T cell receptor beta chains were all read from a single sample in a study of human T cells and chemical hapten exposure. The time point was: patch test 1, 2 weeks after DPC sensitization. Treatment described: therapeutic diphenylcyclopropenone sensitization with weekly scalp DPC. TCRdb analysed the RACE reads with MiXCR anew, one entry per CDR3 protein. The sample yields 300,000 to 350,000 distinct CDR3 sequences, around 7% seen once. The sequencing here drew on whole blood, taken in connection with sensitization to the hapten diphenylcyclopropenone (DPC). Receptors originate from a woman in her late teens or twenties with alopecia areata. Some clones in this sample may be carry-over from other donors' samples.

The table lists this clonotype with a few counts. The CDR3 DNA sequence: TGTGCCAGCAGCGCAAGAGGGGTTCTAGCGGGGCACACAGATACGCAGTATTTT. Amino acid sequence: CASSARGVLAGHTDTQYF. V usage is TRBV7-2 and J usage is TRBJ2-3; 9 bases are a match to TRBD2. Trimming cost V 5 bases and J 2 bases; bases outside gene matches: 14. This CDR3 region has 18 residues. Germline assignment: CDR1 SGHTA and CDR2 FQGNSA.

This clonotype has ten or more counts. The junction does not match germline at one end; this may be a read error. CDR3 amino acids: CASSPPGAGWTDTQYF. In DNA form, the CDR3 reads TGTGCCAGCTCCCCACCCGGAGCGGGGTGGACAGATACGCAGTATTTT. This chain connects TRBV18 to TRBJ2-3, with 7 bases identical to TRBD2. Germline V CDR1 and CDR2: KGHSH, LQKENI. There are 16 residues in the CDR3.

The chain is built from TRBV28 and TRBJ1-2, with D unresolved. Trimming removed 3 bases from V and 6 bases from J, with 11 bases in between. The germline gives CDR1 MDHEN, CDR2 SYDVKM. The CDR3 contains 13 residues. CDR3: CASSFLGSNGYTF. DNA for the CDR3: TGTGCCAGCAGTTTTTTAGGGTCCAATGGCTACACCTTC.

The chain couples TRBV6-1 to TRBJ1-4, with 9 bases aligning to TRBD1. The CDR3 is 17 residues long. CDR1 is MNHNS, CDR2 SASEGT, per germline. After removal of 6 bases from V and 7 bases from J, the junction contained 15 bases not matched to a gene. The CDR3 region is CASRPSRQGGRSEKLFF. In DNA form, the CDR3 reads TGTGCCAGCAGACCCTCAAGACAGGGGGGCAGGAGTGAAAAACTGTTTTTT.